This record looks at one TCR beta chain sequence and its context. The CDR3 runs to 15 residues. CDR1 and CDR2 (germline): LGHNA, YSLEER. The ends were cut back, 0 bases at V and 8 bases at J, with 14 bases in the middle. The sample is drawn from a study of radiation and T cells in renal cell carcinoma. Time point reported: blood 2 weeks post-SBRT. Stated treatment: 15 Gy SBRT to primary tumor, nephrectomy 4 weeks later. TCRdb's copy holds only in-frame clones and misses some; the assay was immunoSEQ multiplex PCR. The top ten hold 5.8% of the sample, which has about 120,000 clones, roughly four fifths seen once.

V and J are TRBV4-3 and TRBJ2-1; the D gene is possibly TRBD1 (7 bases). This material consisted of blood, taken from a patient whose treatment included radiotherapy and nephrectomy. This receptor was taken from a man aged 45-60 years with renal cell carcinoma. The CDR3 reads CASSQENRGGDEQFF. CDR3 in DNA: TGCGCCAGCAGCCAAGAGAACAGGGGAGGCGATGAGCAGTTCTTC.